The sequence of this T cell receptor (beta chain) was determined in a study of human thymus T cells. Findings of the study overall: Thymic and blood repertoires showed apparently biased V and J gene usage.

Turning to this clone: What it binds is unknown.

Healthy Finnish infants undergoing corrective surgery for congenital heart defects were used as donors. Four of the eight donors gave about 0.45-1 mL blood during surgery. Blood DNA came from all available leukocytes, not a fixed cell number. Sequencing used immunoSEQ multiplex PCR; TCRdb keeps in-frame clones, though not all of them. The sample holds roughly 60,000 clones, 94% seen once. Sequencing was carried out using blood. The TCR sequence derives from a boy under two years old with a congenital heart defect but otherwise immunologically healthy.

In DNA form, the CDR3 reads TGCGCCAGCAGCCAAGGGGTCGAGGCCAAATTTAGCACAGATACGCAGTATTTT. Translating it yields CASSQGVEAKFSTDTQYF. V and J are TRBV4-1 and TRBJ2-3, with unresolved D. CDR3 length equals 18 residues. The germline V and J ends were trimmed by 1 base and 0 bases, with 17 bases remaining between them. Germline assignment: CDR1 MGHRA and CDR2 YSYEKL.